This T cell receptor beta chain was found in a study of blood T cell repertoires in COVID-19. In the study overall: Cohort 3 donors counted as recovered after two negative PCRs, clearance, or resolved symptoms. Spain, Italy and the United States supplied samples that represented acute and convalescent COVID-19. T cells, B-cell-depleted T cells, or PBMCs supplied cDNA or gDNA.

Per the germline V gene, CDR1 is SGHRS and CDR2 is YFSETQ. With 1 base clipped from V and 1 base from J, the junction kept 4 bases outside the gene matches. This CDR3 is 15 amino acids long. As handled by the study authors: Reference gene primer amplification yielded estimated nucleated cell counts. TCRdb's copy holds only in-frame clones and misses some; the assay was immunoSEQ multiplex PCR. The V and J calls and clone size were taken over from that table, and D and trimming were inferred from the DNA. This sample has 250,000 to 300,000 clones; 88% occur once, and the top ten carry under 2.5%. The sample taken for sequencing was PBMCs or T cells enriched from blood (not recorded which). The clonotype comes from a woman aged 55-75 years in a cohort exposed to, infected with or recovered from COVID-19 (not recorded which). V usage is TRBV5-1 and J usage is TRBJ1-1, with TRBD1 matching over 7 bases. This CDR3 reads CASSLQGGWNTEAFF. In DNA form, the CDR3 reads TGCGCCAGCAGCTTGCAGGGGGGTTGGAACACTGAAGCTTTCTTT.